The rows below give T cell receptor beta chains drawn from one sample of a study of T-cell reconstitution after alpha-beta-depleted transplantation in children. A single record per CDR3 protein comes from TCRdb applying MiXCR to the PCR reads. The sample consists of about 830,000 distinct CDR3 sequences, roughly 15% of them appearing once. The source material was PBMCs, mostly from graft donor cells, sampled 360 days after TCRalphabeta/CD19-depleted stem cell transplant. All receptors come from a male patient between 10 and 17 years old who had a stem cell transplant for acute lymphoblastic leukemia, so the T cells may come from the graft donor. The CDR3 runs from the conserved cysteine through the conserved F or W. A D gene is named only where the DNA matches it firmly. A clone size is listed for some rows: how often the clone was seen (once, few, many), or a class if it is expanded.

d_gene | j_gene | abundance | v_gene | CDR3aa | CDR3nt
NA | TRBJ2-3 | few | TRBV2 | CASRDSKRDITDTQYF | TGTGCCAGCAGGGATTCAAAGAGGGATATCACAGATACGCAGTATTTT
NA | TRBJ1-4 | few | TRBV6-6 | CASSSYGGTNEKLFF | TGTGCCAGCAGTTCATACGGCGGGACTAATGAAAAACTGTTTTTT
NA | TRBJ1-1 | NA | TRBV18 | CASSPRRMGTEAFF | TGTGCCAGCTCCCCTCGACGGATGGGCACTGAAGCTTTCTTT
NA | TRBJ2-7 | few | TRBV29-1 | CSVGQILRDEQYF | TGCAGCGTTGGACAGATACTACGCGACGAGCAGTACTTC
NA | TRBJ1-3 | many | TRBV10-3 | CAISETGYYPGNTIYF | TGTGCCATCAGTGAGACAGGATACTACCCTGGAAACACCATATATTTT
NA | TRBJ1-1 | few | TRBV4-1 | CASSQILSSGTEAFF | TGCGCCAGCAGCCAGATCCTCTCAAGTGGCACTGAAGCTTTCTTT
NA | TRBJ2-2 | NA | TRBV12-3/TRBV12-4 | CASRSGGVTGELFF | TGTGCCAGCAGATCAGGGGGGGTCACCGGGGAGCTGTTTTTT
NA | TRBJ2-5 | few | TRBV5-1 | CASSVLQVSETQYF | TGCGCCAGCAGCGTTCTTCAGGTCTCGGAGACCCAGTACTTC
NA | TRBJ2-1 | NA | TRBV11-2 | CASSPMDPGRGNEQFF | TGTGCCAGCAGCCCCATGGATCCCGGCCGGGGCAATGAGCAGTTCTTC
TRBD2 | TRBJ2-1 | few | TRBV10-3 | CATPGASGSSIPGHNEQFF | TGTGCCACCCCTGGGGCTAGCGGGAGCTCGATTCCAGGGCACAATGAGCAGTTCTTC
NA | TRBJ2-5 | few | TRBV12-3/TRBV12-4 | CASSFSGSWYQETQYF | TGTGCCAGCAGTTTTAGTGGCAGCTGGTATCAAGAGACCCAGTACTTC
TRBD1 | TRBJ2-3 | many | TRBV12-3/TRBV12-4 | CASSPGTGGLTDTQYF | TGTGCCAGCAGTCCGGGGACAGGGGGTTTAACAGATACGCAGTATTTT
TRBD1 | TRBJ2-3 | few | TRBV12-3/TRBV12-4 | CASSLDLGTGGTDTQYF | TGTGCCAGCAGTTTAGATTTGGGGACAGGGGGCACAGATACGCAGTATTTT
TRBD2 | TRBJ2-2 | NA | TRBV11-2 | CASSLLRQGTSGRVGAGELFF | TGTGCCAGCAGCTTATTAAGACAGGGGACTAGCGGCCGGGTTGGGGCCGGGGAGCTGTTTTTT
NA | TRBJ2-2 | few | TRBV24-1 | CATSDLAPGAGELFF | TGTGCCACCAGTGACCTAGCCCCGGGGGCGGGGGAGCTGTTTTTT
TRBD1 | TRBJ2-5 | NA | TRBV10-3 | CAIRETGTGRETQYF | TGTGCCATCAGAGAAACCGGGACAGGGAGGGAGACCCAGTACTTC
TRBD1 | TRBJ2-1 | NA | TRBV7-2 | CASSSPGQEKAHNEQFF | TGTGCCAGCAGTTCTCCGGGACAGGAGAAAGCCCACAATGAGCAGTTCTTC
TRBD2 | TRBJ2-1 | once | TRBV19 | CASSIAGGPTSYNEQFF | TGTGCCAGTAGTATAGCGGGAGGGCCAACCTCCTACAATGAGCAGTTCTTC
NA | TRBJ2-5 | NA | TRBV28 | CATRLAGPQETQYF | TGTGCCACCCGACTGGCCGGACCCCAAGAGACCCAGTACTTC
NA | TRBJ2-2 | once | TRBV24-1 | CATSRDNANTGELFF | TGTGCCACCAGTCGGGACAACGCGAACACCGGGGAGCTGTTTTTT
NA | TRBJ1-1 | NA | TRBV5-1 | CASSRRTNTEAFF | TGCGCCAGCAGCCGGAGAACGAACACTGAAGCTTTCTTT
TRBD1 | TRBJ2-7 | NA | TRBV19 | CASKEGTGLSYEQYF | TGTGCCAGTAAGGAGGGGACAGGGCTCTCCTACGAGCAGTACTTC
NA | TRBJ2-7 | many | TRBV5-1 | CASSLGPDLKYYEQYF | TGCGCCAGCAGCTTGGGCCCAGACTTAAAGTATTACGAGCAGTACTTC
NA | TRBJ2-1 | NA | TRBV20-1 | CSAPTGRAYEQFF | TGCAGTGCTCCAACCGGGAGAGCGTACGAGCAGTTCTTC
NA | TRBJ2-1 | few | TRBV5-1 | CASSLVLRTSNEQFF | TGCGCCAGCAGCTTGGTGCTTAGGACAAGCAATGAGCAGTTCTTC
TRBD1 | TRBJ2-2 | few | TRBV29-1 | CSGTPGTEHTGELFF | TGCAGCGGTACTCCCGGGACAGAACACACCGGGGAGCTGTTTTTT
TRBD2 | TRBJ2-7 | NA | TRBV7-2 | CASSSGTSFYEQYF | TGTGCCAGCAGCAGCGGGACTAGCTTCTACGAGCAGTACTTC
TRBD2 | TRBJ2-5 | few | TRBV7-9 | CASRPSGLQETQYF | TGTGCCAGCAGACCTAGCGGATTGCAAGAGACCCAGTACTTC
NA | TRBJ2-7 | few | TRBV7-2 | CASSLVPAPGEQYF | TGTGCCAGCAGCTTAGTTCCGGCGCCAGGCGAGCAGTACTTC
NA | TRBJ2-4 | few | TRBV27 | CASSFGQGGIQYF | TGTGCCAGCAGTTTCGGCCAGGGGGGAATTCAGTACTTC
TRBD2 | TRBJ2-3 | many | TRBV12-3/TRBV12-4 | CASGWREGLDTQYF | TGTGCCAGTGGGTGGCGGGAGGGCCTCGATACGCAGTATTTT
TRBD2 | TRBJ2-1 | few | TRBV9 | CASSLTSGRAKEQFF | TGTGCCAGCAGCCTTACTAGCGGGAGGGCCAAAGAGCAGTTCTTC
NA | TRBJ2-1 | NA | TRBV6-1 | CASREGHGNEQFF | TGTGCCAGCAGGGAAGGTCACGGAAATGAGCAGTTCTTC
TRBD2 | TRBJ2-7 | few | TRBV5-1 | CASSWGTTSYEQYF | TGCGCCAGCAGCTGGGGGACTACCTCCTACGAGCAGTACTTC